The 24 T cell receptor beta chains given below trace back to one sample, sequenced in a study of post-analysis software for immune sequencing data. Notes on the study in general: A handful of TRBV segments were significantly more frequent in patients than in controls. TRBV5-6, TRBV5-1 and TRBV20-1 were among these segments.

These receptors' targets are unknown. Every TCR beta cDNA library bore unique molecular identifiers. TCRdb ran MiXCR on the PCR reads and lists one entry per CDR3 protein. The table shows roughly 540,000 distinct CDR3 sequences, with around 36% occurring only once. Specimen: blood. The origin of the receptors is a girl younger than 18 with multiple sclerosis.

This clonotype was found a few times. The CDR3 reads CASSQDFLLGAQETQYF. The CDR3 DNA reads TGCGCCAGCAGCCAAGATTTTTTGCTCGGGGCCCAAGAGACCCAGTACTTC. The chain links TRBV4-1 to TRBJ2-5, with D perhaps matching TRBD1 or TRBD2 (5 bases each). The V end was cut by 0 bases, the J end by 1 base, with 15 bases between. This CDR3 has 17 residues. Germline V gene data show CDR1 as MGHRA and CDR2 as YSYEKL.

The chain couples TRBV20-1 to TRBJ1-4, with no clear D. V lost 4 bases and J 4 bases, leaving 7 bases between the germline ends. The CDR3 runs to 12 residues. The V gene's germline CDR1 is DFQATT and CDR2 SNEGSKA (reference sequence). The chain's CDR3 is CSATHFNEKLFF. DNA for the CDR3: TGCAGTGCTACCCATTTTAATGAAAAACTGTTTTTT.

On this clonotype: A much larger clone differs by one base, so this may be a read error. The CDR3: CASSGDRVSDTQYF. In DNA form, the CDR3 reads TGCGCCAGCAGCGGGGACAGAGTGTCAGATACGCAGTATTTT. The chain links TRBV5-1 to TRBJ2-3, with TRBD1 identical over 7 bases. This CDR3 has 14 residues. The V gene's germline CDR1 is SGHRS and CDR2 YFSETQ. The junction had 6 bases not matched to a gene; V was cut back by 4 bases and J by 4 bases. The full variable domain, rest sourced from reference TRBV5-1 and TRBJ2-3, is KAGVTQTPRYLIKTRGQQVTLSCSPISGHRSVSWYQQTPGQGLQFLFEYFSETQRNKGNFPGRFSGRQFSNSRSEMNVSTLELGDSALYLCASSGDRVSDTQYFGPGTRLTVL.

CDR3: CASSLVNTYEQYF. The CDR3 region has the DNA TGTGCCAGCAGTTTGGTAAATACCTACGAGCAGTACTTC. V and J are TRBV28 and TRBJ2-7; no clear D. V was cut by 3 bases and J by 2 bases, with 8 bases left in between. CDR1 is MDHEN and CDR2 is SYDVKM in the germline V gene. The CDR3 contains 13 residues.

This chain connects TRBV10-2 to TRBJ2-2; D gene unclear. This CDR3 region has 13 residues. The V gene lost 2 bases and the J gene lost 6 bases, with 7 bases spanning the gap. Germline CDR1 is WSHSY and CDR2 is SAAADI. CDR3 in amino acids: CASSEVAPGELFF. The DNA for the CDR3 is TGCGCCAGCAGTGAGGTAGCCCCCGGGGAGCTGTTTTTT.

This clonotype appeared a few times. The chain combines TRBV6-2 or TRBV6-3 with TRBJ2-5; D ambiguous. V was cut by 0 bases and J by 13 bases, with 9 bases left in between. The germline CDR1 and CDR2 sequences are MNHEY and SVGEGT. The CDR3 contains 11 residues. CDR3 in amino acids: CASSYSRSWYF. In DNA form, the CDR3 reads TGTGCCAGCAGTTACTCGAGGAGTTGGTACTTC.

The V call is TRBV20-1, the J call TRBJ2-7; D is ambiguous. Germline V gene lookup returns CDR1 DFQATT and CDR2 SNEGSKA (reference sequence). The CDR3 has 11 amino acids. V was clipped by 6 bases and J by 2 bases, with 8 bases between them. The CDR3: CSAPYTYEQYF. CDR3 in DNA: TGCAGTGCCCCATACACCTACGAGCAGTACTTC.

This clonotype has a handful of counts. The CDR3 nucleotides are TGTGCCAGCAGTCCCCAGGGAGTTAATTCACCCCTCCACTTT. Encoded protein: CASSPQGVNSPLHF. J is TRBJ1-6 and V is TRBV3-1, with a possible D match to TRBD1 (5 bases). The CDR3 is made up of 14 amino acids. The V end lost 6 bases, the J end lost 6 bases, and 12 bases lay between the germline ends. Germline CDR1 and CDR2: LGHDT and YNNKEL (reference sequence).

The chain joins TRBV25-1 to TRBJ2-7, with a tentative D call TRBD1 (6 bases). The CDR3 covers 16 residues. The germline V gene has CDR1 MGHDK and CDR2 SYGVNS. Trimming pared 3 bases from V and 1 base from J, leaving 16 bases between. The DNA of the CDR3 is TGTGCCAGCAGTGATGATACAGGGTCTGCTTCCTACGAGCAGTACTTC. Its translation: CASSDDTGSASYEQYF.

V is TRBV20-1 and J is TRBJ2-5; 9 nucleotides match TRBD2. The CDR3 runs to 15 residues. Germline V gene sequence: CDR1 DFQATT, CDR2 SNEGSKA (reference sequence). With 2 bases clipped from V and 5 bases from J, the junction kept 9 bases outside the gene matches. The CDR3 coding sequence is TGCAGTGCTAGAAGGCTAGCGGGAATCTGGGAGACCCAGTACTTC. It encodes CSARRLAGIWETQYF.

This clonotype was observed a handful of times. The gene calls are TRBV5-1 and TRBJ2-3; 7 nucleotides match TRBD1. Germline V CDR1 and CDR2: SGHRS, YFSETQ. CDR3 length: 16 amino acids. The trim removed 0 bases at V and 2 bases at J, leaving 6 bases unmatched. The CDR3 DNA sequence: TGCGCCAGCAGCTTGGCAGGGGGATTTACCACAGATACGCAGTATTTT. Translating it yields CASSLAGGFTTDTQYF. Together with reference TRBV5-1 and TRBJ2-3, the CDR3 gives the full variable domain: KAGVTQTPRYLIKTRGQQVTLSCSPISGHRSVSWYQQTPGQGLQFLFEYFSETQRNKGNFPGRFSGRQFSNSRSEMNVSTLELGDSALYLCASSLAGGFTTDTQYFGPGTRLTVL.

The sample holds a few counts of this clonotype. The rearrangement uses TRBV5-1 and TRBJ1-2; weak D call: TRBD1 (6 bases). CDR1 and CDR2 from the germline V gene are SGHRS and YFSETQ. This CDR3 contains 16 residues. V was clipped by 0 bases and J by 8 bases, with 20 bases between them. This chain's CDR3 is CASSLANTAGDRGYTF. In DNA, the CDR3 is TGCGCCAGCAGCTTGGCCAATACGGCAGGGGATCGCGGCTACACCTTC.

This clonotype was observed a handful of times. The chain employs TRBV7-9 and TRBJ2-1; the D gene is possibly TRBD1 (6 bases). The CDR3 loop spans 17 amino acids. With 5 bases removed from V and 2 bases from J, the gap between germline ends came to 19 bases. CDR1 is SEHNR, CDR2 FQNEAQ, per germline (reference sequence). CDR3 DNA sequence: TGTGCCAGCAGCAGAGCCCGTCAGGGGCTCCCCTACAATGAGCAGTTCTTC. Translated: CASSRARQGLPYNEQFF.

Turning to this clonotype: An end of the junction differs from the germline gene, which may be a read error. In DNA form, the CDR3 reads TGTGCCAGCAGTTTGTTGACAGTTAACTATGGCTACGCCTTC. It specifies CASSLLTVNYGYAF. The chain recombines TRBV28 with TRBJ1-2; D is perhaps TRBD1 (5 bases). Looked up from germline, CDR1 is MDHEN and CDR2 is SYDVKM. The CDR3 is made up of 14 amino acids.

V and J are TRBV12-3 or TRBV12-4 and TRBJ2-7; 9 positions agree with TRBD2. The end of the DNA fits TRBJ2-5 better, so the J call may be wrong. CDR3 length equals 14 residues. This CDR3 reads CASSSWRGGETQYF. The DNA of the CDR3 is TGTGCCAGCAGTTCCTGGCGGGGGGGAGAGACCCAGTACTTC.

This clonotype has a handful of counts. The chain is built from TRBV10-3 and TRBJ2-5, with TRBD2 matching over 9 bases. The CDR3 extends over 16 amino acids. The V gene's germline CDR1 is ENHRY and CDR2 SYGVKD. Trimming took 6 bases from V and 0 from J; bases not matched to a gene: 8. DNA for the CDR3: TGTGCCATCAGCAATCCGGCTAGCGGGGACCAAGAGACCCAGTACTTC. It is translated as CAISNPASGDQETQYF.

The chain has TRBV3-1 and TRBJ2-7; 7 bases line up with TRBD2. The better agreement between TRBJ2-5 and the DNA end casts doubt on the J call. The length of the CDR3 is 14 residues. Germline assignment: CDR1 LGHDT and CDR2 YNNKEL (reference sequence). In DNA form, the CDR3 reads TGTGCCAGCAGCCAATCCAGCGGGGTCCGGACCCAGTACTTC. Translated, it gives CASSQSSGVRTQYF.

This clonotype appeared a few times. The V and J genes are TRBV11-2 and TRBJ2-5, with D possibly being TRBD1 or TRBD2 (7 bases each). The CDR3 has 16 residues. The germline gives CDR1 SGHAT, CDR2 FQNNGV. The germline V and J ends were trimmed by 2 bases and 5 bases, with 18 bases remaining between them. CDR3 sequence reads: CASSLPRGGGYETQYF. As DNA, the CDR3 is TGTGCCAGCAGCTTACCCCGGGGAGGGGGCTATGAGACCCAGTACTTC.

The table lists this clonotype with a few counts. The chain is built from TRBV5-1 and TRBJ2-1; 10 bases match TRBD2. The V segment lost 0 bases and the J segment 8 bases; nucleotides outside the gene matches: 11. The CDR3 consists of 17 residues. Per the germline V gene, CDR1 is SGHRS and CDR2 is YFSETQ. The CDR3 protein is CASSLVLAGAGHDEQFF. The CDR3 DNA sequence: TGCGCCAGCAGCTTGGTTCTAGCGGGGGCAGGACACGATGAGCAGTTCTTC.

V and J are TRBV20-1 and TRBJ2-2; 10 positions agree with TRBD1. The junction had 0 bases not matched to a gene; V was cut back by 5 bases and J by 3 bases. Germline loops: CDR1 DFQATT, CDR2 SNEGSKA (reference sequence). The CDR3 loop spans 13 amino acids. CDR3: CSAGQGDTGELFF. The CDR3, as DNA: TGCAGTGCTGGACAGGGGGACACCGGGGAGCTGTTTTTT.

This chain links TRBV6-6 with TRBJ1-2; 11 bases match TRBD1. Germline trimming cut 2 bases from V and 6 bases from J; bases unmatched to any gene: 5. Germline loops: CDR1 MNHNY, CDR2 SVGAGI (reference sequence). CDR3 length: 15 residues. CDR3 in DNA: TGTGCCAGCAGTTACCCCGGACAGGGGGCAAATGGCTACACCTTC. Residues: CASSYPGQGANGYTF.

This clonotype was detected only a few times. This chain joins TRBV2 and TRBJ2-7; D is uncertain. Trimming stripped 6 bases from V and 4 bases from J, with 13 bases between. The CDR3 is 13 residues long. Looked up from germline, CDR1 is SNHLY and CDR2 is FYNNEI. This CDR3 is CASSSQHRYEQYF. The DNA for the CDR3 is TGTGCCAGCAGCTCCCAACACCGTTACGAGCAGTACTTC.

This sequence joins TRBV6-5 and TRBJ2-3; no reliable D call. V was cut by 2 bases and J by 5 bases, with 23 bases left in between. There are 18 residues in the CDR3. Germline V gene data show CDR1 as MNHEY and CDR2 as SVGAGI. CDR3 loop: CASSYGGPLTVRGDTQYF. The CDR3, as DNA: TGTGCCAGCAGTTACGGTGGACCTCTAACCGTCCGCGGAGATACGCAGTATTTT.

The V gene is TRBV7-9, the J gene TRBJ2-3; D is possibly TRBD1 or TRBD2 (5 bases each). The V end was cut by 4 bases, the J end by 6 bases, with 20 bases between. The CDR3 is made up of 16 amino acids. Germline lookup yields CDR1 SEHNR and CDR2 FQNEAQ (reference sequence). CDR3 bases: TGTGCCAGCAGCTCCGGGACGAACCAACCAGCGGATACGCAGTATTTT. This translates into CASSSGTNQPADTQYF.